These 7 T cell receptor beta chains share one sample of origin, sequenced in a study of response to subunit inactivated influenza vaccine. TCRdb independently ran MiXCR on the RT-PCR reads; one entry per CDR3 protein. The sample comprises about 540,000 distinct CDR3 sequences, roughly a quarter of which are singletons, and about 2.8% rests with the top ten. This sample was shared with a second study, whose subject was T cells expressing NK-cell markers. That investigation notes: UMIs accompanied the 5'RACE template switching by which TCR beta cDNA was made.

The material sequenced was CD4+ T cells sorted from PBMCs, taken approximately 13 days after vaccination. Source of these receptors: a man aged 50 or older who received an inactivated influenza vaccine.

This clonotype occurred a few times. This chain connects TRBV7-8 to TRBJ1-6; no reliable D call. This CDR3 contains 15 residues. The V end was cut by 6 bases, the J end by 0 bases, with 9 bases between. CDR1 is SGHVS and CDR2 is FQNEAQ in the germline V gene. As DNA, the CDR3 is TGTGCCAGCAGGTCACTGAGCTCCTATAATTCACCCCTCCACTTT. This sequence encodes CASRSLSSYNSPLHF.

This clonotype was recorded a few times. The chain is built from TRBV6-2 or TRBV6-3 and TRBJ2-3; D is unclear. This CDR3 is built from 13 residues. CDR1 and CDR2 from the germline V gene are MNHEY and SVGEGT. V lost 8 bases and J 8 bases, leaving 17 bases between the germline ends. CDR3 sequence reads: CASQWNPLSTQYF. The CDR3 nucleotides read TGTGCCAGCCAGTGGAACCCTCTAAGTACGCAGTATTTT.

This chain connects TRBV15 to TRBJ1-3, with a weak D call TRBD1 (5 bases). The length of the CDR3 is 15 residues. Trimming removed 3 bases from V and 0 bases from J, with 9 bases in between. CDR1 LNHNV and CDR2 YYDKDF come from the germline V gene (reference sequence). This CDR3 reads CATSRGVPSGNTIYF. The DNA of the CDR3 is TGTGCCACCAGCAGGGGGGTACCCTCTGGAAACACCATATATTTT.

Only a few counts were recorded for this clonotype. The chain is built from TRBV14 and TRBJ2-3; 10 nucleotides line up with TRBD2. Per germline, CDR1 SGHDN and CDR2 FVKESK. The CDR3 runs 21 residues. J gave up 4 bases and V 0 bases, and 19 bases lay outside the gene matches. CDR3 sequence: CASSQDPQDLRTSGYSDTQYF. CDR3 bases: TGTGCCAGCAGCCAAGACCCGCAAGATCTCAGGACTAGCGGATACTCAGATACGCAGTATTTT.

In DNA form, the CDR3 reads TGCAGTGCTAGTCAGTTCCAGGGAAACCAGCCCCAGCATTTT. It encodes CSASQFQGNQPQHF. V is TRBV20-1 and J is TRBJ1-5; possible D gene TRBD1, 5 bases. The CDR3 has 14 amino acids. The germline CDR1 and CDR2 sequences are DFQATT and SNEGSKA (reference sequence). V lost 3 bases and J lost 7, with 16 bases in between.

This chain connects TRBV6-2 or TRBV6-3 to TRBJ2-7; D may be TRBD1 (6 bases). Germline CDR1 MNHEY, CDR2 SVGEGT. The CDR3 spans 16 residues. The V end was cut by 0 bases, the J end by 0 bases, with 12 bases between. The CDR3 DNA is TGTGCCAGCAGTTACTCCTACCGGGACAACTCCTACGAGCAGTACTTC. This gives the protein CASSYSYRDNSYEQYF.

CDR3 residues: CASSLQGAANEKLFF. The CDR3 DNA reads as TGCGCCAGCAGCTTACAGGGGGCGGCTAATGAAAAACTGTTTTTT. The rearrangement joins TRBV5-1 to TRBJ1-4; 9 bases map to TRBD1. The J segment lost 3 bases and the V segment lost 2 bases, leaving 2 bases of the junction unmatched. CDR3 length: 15 amino acids. Germline values: CDR1 SGHRS, CDR2 YFSETQ.